Presented here are 17 T cell receptor beta chains from one specimen sequenced in a study of CD8 T cells in ankylosing spondylitis. TCRdb re-called the 5' RACE reads with MiXCR, one entry per CDR3 protein. The sample yields around 250,000 distinct CDR3 sequences, around 32% seen once. Sequencing used blood, either unsorted or a sorted T cell fraction (not recorded which). Receptors originate from a male donor with ankylosing spondylitis or in good health (not recorded which).

This clonotype was observed a few times. The J gene is TRBJ2-3, the V gene TRBV20-1; either TRBD1 or TRBD2 may supply D (5 bases each). Germline CDR1 DFQATT, CDR2 SNEGSKA (reference sequence). Deletions cut 6 bases from V and 5 bases from J, with 21 bases between. The length of the CDR3 is 15 residues. CDR3 protein: CSAQAGGLAGDTQYF. DNA for the CDR3: TGCAGTGCACAGGCGGGTGGACTGGCGGGAGATACGCAGTATTTT.

This clonotype was observed a handful of times. The chain carries TRBV29-1 and TRBJ2-5, with D tentatively TRBD1 or TRBD2 (7 bases each). Trimming stripped 3 bases from V and 4 bases from J, with 24 bases between. The CDR3 covers 17 residues. The V gene's germline CDR1 is SQVTM and CDR2 ANQGSEA. The CDR3 DNA sequence: TGCAGCGTTGACGATCCAGGGGGGAAGCGGGGACGAGAGACCCAGTACTTC. It specifies CSVDDPGGKRGRETQYF.

The CDR3 region has the DNA TGCAGTGCTCACAGGGGGCCGGAGACCCAGTACTTC. It is translated as CSAHRGPETQYF. This rearrangement joins TRBV20-1 to TRBJ2-5; 9 bases agree with TRBD1. The CDR3 is made up of 12 amino acids. From germline, CDR1 is DFQATT and CDR2 SNEGSKA (reference sequence). Trimming cost V 5 bases and J 5 bases; bases outside gene matches: 3.

This clonotype was detected only a few times. The chain employs TRBV10-3 and TRBJ1-1; 7 bases align to TRBD1. V gave up 10 bases and J gave up 3 bases; unmatched junction bases: 8. The CDR3 contains 13 residues. From germline, CDR1 is ENHRY and CDR2 SYGVKD. This chain's CDR3 is CATRQGLDTEAFF. The CDR3 DNA follows: TGTGCCACCAGACAGGGATTGGACACTGAAGCTTTCTTT.

This clonotype was seen a few times. The rearrangement joins TRBV5-5 to TRBJ2-5; the match to TRBD1 covers 9 bases. This CDR3 is built from 16 residues. J lost 6 bases, V lost 0 bases, and 9 bases had no gene match. Germline CDR1 and CDR2: SGHKS and YYEKEE (reference sequence). CDR3: CASSLGPGQGMQTQYF. The CDR3 DNA reads TGTGCCAGCAGCTTGGGTCCGGGACAGGGAATGCAGACCCAGTACTTC. The complete variable domain, with remaining parts taken from reference TRBV5-5 and TRBJ2-5, reads DAGVTQSPTHLIKTRGQQVTLRCSPISGHKSVSWYQQVLGQGPQFIFQYYEKEERGRGNFPDRFSARQFPNYSSELNVNALLLGDSALYLCASSLGPGQGMQTQYFGPGTRLLVL.

This clonotype was picked up a small number of times. The chain combines TRBV7-9 with TRBJ2-5; D uncertain. V lost 1 base and J lost 4, with 13 bases in between. Germline V gene sequence: CDR1 SEHNR, CDR2 FQNEAQ (reference sequence). The CDR3 is made up of 15 amino acids. The CDR3 is CASSLEKGHGETQYF. The CDR3 DNA reads as TGTGCCAGCAGCTTAGAAAAGGGCCATGGAGAGACCCAGTACTTC.

This clonotype appeared a few times. V gene TRBV7-8 combines with J gene TRBJ2-7; no firm D call. Per the germline V gene, CDR1 is SGHVS and CDR2 is FQNEAQ. V was trimmed by 5 bases and J by 6 bases, leaving 17 bases between them. The CDR3 consists of 14 residues. CDR3 sequence: CASSPALPHPEQYF. Here the CDR3 DNA reads TGTGCCAGCAGCCCAGCCCTCCCCCATCCCGAGCAGTACTTC.

This clonotype has just a few counts. The chain couples TRBV12-3 or TRBV12-4 to TRBJ2-1; the D call may be TRBD1 or TRBD2 (5 bases each). This CDR3 has 16 residues. V was trimmed by 4 bases and J by 9 bases, leaving 22 bases between them. The CDR3 protein is CASSSGTGASGGEQFF. Written as DNA, the CDR3 is TGTGCCAGCAGTTCCGGCACAGGTGCCAGTGGGGGTGAGCAGTTCTTC.

The chain employs TRBV5-1 and TRBJ2-7; no firm D call. V was trimmed by 6 bases and J by 0 bases, leaving 13 bases between them. The V gene's germline CDR1 is SGHRS and CDR2 YFSETQ. This CDR3 spans 14 amino acids. CDR3 amino acids: CASNPAASSYEQYF. As DNA, the CDR3 is TGCGCCAGCAATCCGGCGGCTAGCTCCTACGAGCAGTACTTC. Combining the CDR3 with reference TRBV5-1 and TRBJ2-7 gives the whole variable domain KAGVTQTPRYLIKTRGQQVTLSCSPISGHRSVSWYQQTPGQGLQFLFEYFSETQRNKGNFPGRFSGRQFSNSRSEMNVSTLELGDSALYLCASNPAASSYEQYFGPGTRLTVT.

The rearrangement joins TRBV4-1 to TRBJ2-7, with TRBD1 identical over 7 bases. This CDR3 has 16 residues. Germline V gene data show CDR1 as MGHRA and CDR2 as YSYEKL. Trimming at V came to 4 bases and at J to 0 bases, leaving 9 bases not matched to a gene. This CDR3 reads CASSPPGQRSSYEQYF. The DNA of the CDR3 is TGCGCCAGCAGCCCTCCGGGACAGAGGAGCTCCTACGAGCAGTACTTC.

This clonotype was seen a few times. J is TRBJ1-5 and V is TRBV6-5; D perhaps matches TRBD1 (5 bases). Trimming cost V 2 bases and J 1 base, with 6 bases left between them. Germline V lookup: CDR1 MNHEY, CDR2 SVGAGI. The CDR3 length is 14 residues. CDR3 DNA sequence: TGTGCCAGCAGTTACCCAGGGAGCAATCAGCCCCAGCATTTT. It encodes CASSYPGSNQPQHF.

V usage is TRBV29-1 and J usage is TRBJ2-7; 11 bases line up with TRBD1. Looked up from germline, CDR1 is SQVTM and CDR2 is ANQGSEA. With 5 bases clipped from V and 0 bases from J, the junction kept 6 bases outside the gene matches. This CDR3 contains 15 residues. CDR3 amino acids: CSVKGQGVSSYEQYF. The CDR3 DNA follows: TGCAGCGTTAAGGGACAGGGGGTAAGCTCCTACGAGCAGTACTTC.

This clonotype occurred a few times. The rearrangement links TRBV20-1 to TRBJ2-3, with D tentatively TRBD2 (5 bases). The CDR3 extends over 14 amino acids. The germline V gene has CDR1 DFQATT and CDR2 SNEGSKA (reference sequence). Trimming left V 4 bases short and J 2 bases short, with 13 bases between. The CDR3 sequence is CSATRGLLTDTQYF. For the CDR3, the DNA is TGCAGTGCTACTAGAGGACTTCTCACAGATACGCAGTATTTT.

DNA of the CDR3: TGTGCCAGCAGCAGCATTAACAGGGGGAGTGTGACAGATACGCAGTATTTT. This translates into CASSSINRGSVTDTQYF. The chain recombines TRBV7-9 with TRBJ2-3; 8 bases are a match to TRBD1. Germline loops: CDR1 SEHNR, CDR2 FQNEAQ (reference sequence). The CDR3 runs 17 residues. Trimming at V came to 5 bases and at J to 3 bases, leaving 13 bases not matched to a gene.

The DNA of the CDR3 is TGCAGCGTTGCGACAGGGAGTCAGCCCCAGCATTTT. Translation: CSVATGSQPQHF. This rearrangement joins TRBV29-1 to TRBJ1-5, with TRBD1 matching 7 bases. CDR3 length: 12 residues. CDR1 is SQVTM, CDR2 ANQGSEA, per germline. V gave up 4 bases and J gave up 6 bases; unmatched junction bases: 3. The variable domain in full, completed from reference TRBV29-1 and TRBJ1-5, reads SAVISQKPSRDICQRGTSLTIQCQVDSQVTMMFWYRQQPGQSLTLIATANQGSEATYESGFVIDKFPISRPNLTFSTLTVSNMSPEDSSIYLCSVATGSQPQHFGDGTRLSIL.

A few counts support this clonotype. This rearrangement joins TRBV20-1 to TRBJ2-2; D possibly corresponds to TRBD2 (6 bases). The CDR3 has 15 residues. CDR1 and CDR2 from the germline V gene are DFQATT and SNEGSKA (reference sequence). The V gene lost 0 bases and the J gene lost 8 bases, with 16 bases spanning the gap. CDR3 sequence (DNA): TGCAGTGCTAGAGATCGCGGGGATGGCGGGGGGGAGCTGTTTTTT. Encoded protein: CSARDRGDGGGELFF.

The V call is TRBV5-5, the J call TRBJ2-5; TRBD2 aligns across 9 bases. J was trimmed by 1 base and V by 0 bases; bases with no gene match: 4. CDR1 SGHKS and CDR2 YYEKEE come from the germline V gene (reference sequence). This CDR3 has 16 residues. As DNA, the CDR3 is TGTGCCAGCAGCTTGGATCGGCGGGGGGGCCAAGAGACCCAGTACTTC. Protein product: CASSLDRRGGQETQYF.